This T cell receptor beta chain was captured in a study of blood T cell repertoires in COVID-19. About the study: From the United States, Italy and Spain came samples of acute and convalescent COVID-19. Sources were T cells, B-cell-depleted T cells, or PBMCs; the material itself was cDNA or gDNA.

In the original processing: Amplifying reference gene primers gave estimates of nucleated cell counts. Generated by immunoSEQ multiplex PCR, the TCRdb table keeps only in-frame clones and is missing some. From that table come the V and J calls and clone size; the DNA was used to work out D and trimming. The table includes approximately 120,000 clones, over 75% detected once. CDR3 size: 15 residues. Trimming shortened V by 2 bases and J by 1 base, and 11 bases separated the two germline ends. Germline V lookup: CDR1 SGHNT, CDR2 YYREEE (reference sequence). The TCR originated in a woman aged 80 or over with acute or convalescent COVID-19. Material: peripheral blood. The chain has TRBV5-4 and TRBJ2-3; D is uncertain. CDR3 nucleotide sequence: TGTGCCAGCAGCTTAAAGTGGGCCCGCACAGATACGCAGTATTTT. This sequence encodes CASSLKWARTDTQYF.